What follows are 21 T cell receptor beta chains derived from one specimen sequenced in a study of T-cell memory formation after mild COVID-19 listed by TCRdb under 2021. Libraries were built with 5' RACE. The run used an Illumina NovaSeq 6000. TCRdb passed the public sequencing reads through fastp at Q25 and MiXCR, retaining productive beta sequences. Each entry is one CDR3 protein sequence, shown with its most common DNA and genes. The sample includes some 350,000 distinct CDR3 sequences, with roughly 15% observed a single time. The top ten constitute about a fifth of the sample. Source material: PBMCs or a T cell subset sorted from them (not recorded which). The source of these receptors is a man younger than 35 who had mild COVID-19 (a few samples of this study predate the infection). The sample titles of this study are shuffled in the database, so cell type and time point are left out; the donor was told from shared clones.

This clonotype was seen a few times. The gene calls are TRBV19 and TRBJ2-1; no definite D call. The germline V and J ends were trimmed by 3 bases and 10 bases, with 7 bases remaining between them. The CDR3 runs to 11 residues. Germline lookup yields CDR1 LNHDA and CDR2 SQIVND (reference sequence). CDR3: CASSIGQEQFF. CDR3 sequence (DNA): TGTGCCAGTAGTATCGGGCAGGAGCAGTTCTTC.

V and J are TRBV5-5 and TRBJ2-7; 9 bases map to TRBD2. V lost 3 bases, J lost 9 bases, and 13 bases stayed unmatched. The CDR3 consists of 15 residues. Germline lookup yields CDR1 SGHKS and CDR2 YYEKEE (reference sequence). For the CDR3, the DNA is TGTGCCAGCAGCTGGATAGCGGGGGAGACACTGGGGCAGTACTTC. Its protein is CASSWIAGETLGQYF.

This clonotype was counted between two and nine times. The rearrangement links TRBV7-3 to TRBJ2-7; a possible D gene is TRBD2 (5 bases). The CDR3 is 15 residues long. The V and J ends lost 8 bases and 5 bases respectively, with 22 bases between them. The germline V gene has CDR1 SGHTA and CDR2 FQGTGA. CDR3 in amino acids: CASGDQRFGSNEQYF. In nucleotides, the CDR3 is TGTGCCAGCGGGGATCAGCGGTTCGGATCTAACGAGCAGTACTTC. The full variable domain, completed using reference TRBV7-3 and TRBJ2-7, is GAGVSQTPSNKVTEKGKYVELRCDPISGHTALYWYRQSLGQGPEFLIYFQGTGAADDSGLPNDRFFAVRPEGSVSTLKIQRTERGDSAVYLCASGDQRFGSNEQYFGPGTRLTVT.

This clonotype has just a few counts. In DNA, the CDR3 is TGTGCCAGCAGTTACGGGGGGGCCTACAATGAGCAGTTCTTC. Encoded protein: CASSYGGAYNEQFF. The V gene is TRBV27, the J gene TRBJ2-1, with 8 bases matching TRBD2. Germline CDR1 MNHEY, CDR2 SMNVEV (reference sequence). J was trimmed by 2 bases and V by 4 bases; bases with no gene match: 1. The CDR3 is made up of 14 amino acids.

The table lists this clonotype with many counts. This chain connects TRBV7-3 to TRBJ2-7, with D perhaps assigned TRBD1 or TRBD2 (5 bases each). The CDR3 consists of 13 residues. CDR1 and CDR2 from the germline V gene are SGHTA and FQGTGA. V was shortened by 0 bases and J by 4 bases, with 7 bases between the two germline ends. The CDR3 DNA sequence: TGTGCCAGCAGCTTAACCAGGGAGTACGAGCAGTACTTC. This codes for CASSLTREYEQYF.

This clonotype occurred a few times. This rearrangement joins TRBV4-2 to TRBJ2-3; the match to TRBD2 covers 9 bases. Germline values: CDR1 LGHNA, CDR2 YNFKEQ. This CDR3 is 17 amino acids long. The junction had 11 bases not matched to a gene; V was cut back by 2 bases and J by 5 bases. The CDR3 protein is CASSQSTASGVRDTQYF. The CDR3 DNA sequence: TGTGCCAGCAGCCAAAGCACGGCTAGCGGGGTTCGAGATACGCAGTATTTT.

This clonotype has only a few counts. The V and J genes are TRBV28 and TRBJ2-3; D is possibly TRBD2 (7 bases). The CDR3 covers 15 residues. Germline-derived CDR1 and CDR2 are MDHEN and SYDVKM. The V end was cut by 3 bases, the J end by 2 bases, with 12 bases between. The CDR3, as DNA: TGTGCCAGCAGTTTTCGGGGGGCACACACAGATACGCAGTATTTT. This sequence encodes CASSFRGAHTDTQYF.

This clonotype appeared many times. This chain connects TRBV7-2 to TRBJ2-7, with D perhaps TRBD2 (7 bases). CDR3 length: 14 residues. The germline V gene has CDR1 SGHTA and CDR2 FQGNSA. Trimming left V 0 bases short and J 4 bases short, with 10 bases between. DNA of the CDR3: TGTGCCAGCAGCTTAGCGGGGGGGGCTTACGAGCAGTACTTC. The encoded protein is CASSLAGGAYEQYF.

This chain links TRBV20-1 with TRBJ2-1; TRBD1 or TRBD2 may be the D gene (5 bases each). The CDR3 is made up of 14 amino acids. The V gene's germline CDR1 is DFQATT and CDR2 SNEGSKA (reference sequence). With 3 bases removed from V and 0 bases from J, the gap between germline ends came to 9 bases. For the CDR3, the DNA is TGCAGTGCTAGTTGGGGGACCTCCTACAATGAGCAGTTCTTC. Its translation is CSASWGTSYNEQFF.

CDR3 sequence (DNA): TGTGCCAGCAGTTACCAACAGGGAGGAGAGACCCAGTACTTC. Its translation: CASSYQQGGETQYF. The V call is TRBV6-5, the J call TRBJ2-5; D assignment may be TRBD1 or TRBD2 (6 bases each). The CDR3 covers 14 residues. CDR1 and CDR2 from the germline V gene are MNHEY and SVGAGI. Between the trimmed V and J ends, which lost 2 bases and 4 bases, there was a span of 11 bases.

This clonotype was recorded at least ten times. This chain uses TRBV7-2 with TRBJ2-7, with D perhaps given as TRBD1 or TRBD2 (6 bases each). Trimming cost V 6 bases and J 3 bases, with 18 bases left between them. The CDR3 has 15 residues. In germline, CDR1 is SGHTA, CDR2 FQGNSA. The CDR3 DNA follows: TGTGCCAGCAGTCCACGCGGGACACCTCTCTACGAGCAGTACTTC. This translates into CASSPRGTPLYEQYF.

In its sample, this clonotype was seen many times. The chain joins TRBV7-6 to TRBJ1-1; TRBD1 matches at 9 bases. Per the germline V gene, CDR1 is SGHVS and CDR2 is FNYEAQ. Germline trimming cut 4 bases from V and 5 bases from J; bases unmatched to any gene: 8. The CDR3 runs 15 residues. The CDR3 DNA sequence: TGTGCCAGCAGCTCTAACAGGGGGCGTGGGACTGAAGCTTTCTTT. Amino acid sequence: CASSSNRGRGTEAFF.

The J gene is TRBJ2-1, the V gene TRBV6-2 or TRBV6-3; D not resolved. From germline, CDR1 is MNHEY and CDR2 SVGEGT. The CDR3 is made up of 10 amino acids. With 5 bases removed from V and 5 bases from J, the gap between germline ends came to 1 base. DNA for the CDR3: TGTGCCAGCAGTGACAATGAGCAGTTCTTC. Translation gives CASSDNEQFF.

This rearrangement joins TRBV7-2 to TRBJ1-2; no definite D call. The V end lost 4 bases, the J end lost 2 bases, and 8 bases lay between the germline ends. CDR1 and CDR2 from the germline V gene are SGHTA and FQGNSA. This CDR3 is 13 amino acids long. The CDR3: CASSSFGNYGYTF. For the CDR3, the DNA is TGTGCCAGCAGCTCGTTTGGGAACTATGGCTACACCTTC.

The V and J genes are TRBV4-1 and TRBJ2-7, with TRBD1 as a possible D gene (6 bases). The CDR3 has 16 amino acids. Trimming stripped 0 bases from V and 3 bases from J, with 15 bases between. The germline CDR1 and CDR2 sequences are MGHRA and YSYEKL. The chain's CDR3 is CASSQDLAGANYEQYF. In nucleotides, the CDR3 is TGCGCCAGCAGCCAAGATTTGGCAGGGGCCAACTACGAGCAGTACTTC.

CDR3 nucleotides: TGTGCCAGCAGCAAACCTTTAATACAGGGGAGCGAGCAGTACGTC. This gives the protein CASSKPLIQGSEQYV. This rearrangement joins TRBV21-1 to TRBJ2-7; the D call in the table, TRBD1, was not verified against the DNA. TRBV21-1 is a known pseudogene. The CDR3 covers 15 residues.

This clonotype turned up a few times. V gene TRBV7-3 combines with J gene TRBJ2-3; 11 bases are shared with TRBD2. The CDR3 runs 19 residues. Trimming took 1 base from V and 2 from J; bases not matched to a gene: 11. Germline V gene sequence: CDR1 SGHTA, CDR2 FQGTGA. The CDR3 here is CASSLKSSGGPYLTDTQYF. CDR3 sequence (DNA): TGTGCCAGCAGCTTAAAATCTAGCGGGGGGCCGTACCTCACAGATACGCAGTATTTT.

The CDR3 DNA sequence: TGTGCCAGCAGGGCCCGGGGTACTAGTTCCGAGCAGTACGTC. Translation: CASRARGTSSEQYV. The chain employs TRBV6-6 and TRBJ2-7, with D maybe TRBD2 (5 bases). The germline gives CDR1 MNHNY, CDR2 SVGAGI (reference sequence). The CDR3 is 14 residues long. Deletions cut 6 bases from V and 6 bases from J, with 18 bases between.

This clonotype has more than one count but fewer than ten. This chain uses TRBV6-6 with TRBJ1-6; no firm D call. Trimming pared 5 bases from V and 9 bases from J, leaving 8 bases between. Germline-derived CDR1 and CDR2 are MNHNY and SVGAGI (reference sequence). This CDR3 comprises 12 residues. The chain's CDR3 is CASSQLGSPLHF. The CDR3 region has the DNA TGTGCCAGCAGTCAGCTCGGTTCACCCCTCCACTTT.

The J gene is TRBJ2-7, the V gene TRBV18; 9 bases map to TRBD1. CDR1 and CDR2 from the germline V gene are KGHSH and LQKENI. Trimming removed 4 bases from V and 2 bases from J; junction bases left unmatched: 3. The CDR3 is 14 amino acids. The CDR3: CASSRGTGTYEQYF. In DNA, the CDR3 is TGTGCCAGCTCACGAGGGACAGGGACCTACGAGCAGTACTTC.

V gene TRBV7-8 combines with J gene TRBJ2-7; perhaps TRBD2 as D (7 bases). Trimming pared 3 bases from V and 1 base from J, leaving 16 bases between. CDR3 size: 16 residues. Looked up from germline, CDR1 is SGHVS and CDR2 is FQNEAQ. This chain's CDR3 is CASSFPAGAGSYEQYV. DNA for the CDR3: TGTGCCAGCAGCTTTCCCGCGGGGGCGGGATCCTACGAGCAGTACGTC.